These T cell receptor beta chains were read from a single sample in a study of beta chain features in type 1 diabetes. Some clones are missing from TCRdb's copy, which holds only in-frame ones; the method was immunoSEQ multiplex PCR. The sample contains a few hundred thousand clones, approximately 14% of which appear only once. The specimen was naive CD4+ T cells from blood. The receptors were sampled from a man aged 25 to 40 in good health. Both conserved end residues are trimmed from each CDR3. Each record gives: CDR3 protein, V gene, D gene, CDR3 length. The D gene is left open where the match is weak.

ASSRTGSTDTQY	TRBV7-9	TRBD1	12
ASSVALGGDYEQY	TRBV9	.	13
ASSTAGANRANVLT	TRBV28	.	14
ASSIGQYYGYT	TRBV19	.	11
ASSVSGNQETQY	TRBV9	.	12
AWSLLLFPGQGVGEQF	TRBV30	TRBD1	16
ASSVEAVSTDTQY	TRBV9	.	13
AGLAASPNEQF	TRBV30	TRBD2	11
ASSQGAWENEKLF	TRBV14	.	13
ASSPLGVYEQY	TRBV4-1	.	11
ASSLNSQETQY	TRBV4-3	.	11
SVRRGPNEQF	TRBV29-1	.	10
ASSGKTQY	TRBV5-1	.	8
SASPGTGTNEQY	TRBV29-1	.	12
ASSLSGSNVLT	TRBV5-1	.	11
ASSLGRGGGTDTQY	TRBV5-1	.	14
ASSFGPSTDTQY	TRBV7-2	.	12
ASSPGLLTGSDEQF	TRBV7-2	.	14
ASSQSTTGERDTQY	TRBV4-2	TRBD1	14
ASSVLLNTGELF	TRBV9	.	12
ASSALAGITDTQY	TRBV7-2	TRBD2	13
ASSPQRGYNEQF	TRBV19	TRBD2	12
ASSFIQTGLQETQY	TRBV5-4	TRBD1	14
AITAGPTGTNTEAF	TRBV10-3	.	14
ASSPSVPGANVLT	TRBV7-2	.	13
ASSLAGTSGGQDTQY	TRBV5-1	TRBD2	15
AGIGGGAGETQY	TRBV5-4	TRBD2	12
ASSVAGYEQF	TRBV9	.	10
ASRGGTGNYNEQF	TRBV19	.	13
AISGRTGEYNEQF	TRBV10-3	TRBD1	13
AWQADTHFEGYT	TRBV30	.	12
ASSQDPGPYEQY	TRBV4-1	.	12
ASSGNRAYNEQF	TRBV6-5	.	12
ASSALIVTNTEAF	TRBV9	.	13
ASSFHDRDRVFEQY	TRBV25-1	TRBD1	14
AISESAGVGNEQF	TRBV10-3	TRBD2	13
ASSPPRGGDSNEQF	TRBV4-3	.	14
ASTPPGVDTQY	TRBV6-5	.	11
ASSLGQSNYGYT	TRBV5-4	.	12
ASRKGIVSEKLF	TRBV4-1	.	12
SVTSGTGNYEQY	TRBV29-1	.	12
ASSFEVANTEAF	TRBV5-1	.	12
ATSDFGAAVQETQY	TRBV15	.	14
ASSELVSNQPQH	TRBV25-1	.	12
AWSVQWRLAGQF	TRBV30	.	12
ASSLQERNTIY	TRBV7-9	.	11
ASSQTGFDQPQH	TRBV25-1	.	12
ASYRENEQF	TRBV19	.	9
ASSPLAGETQETQY	TRBV18	TRBD2	14
ASSDGDRRRGVGYT	TRBV25-1	TRBD1	14
SAKGNYGYT	TRBV20-1	.	9